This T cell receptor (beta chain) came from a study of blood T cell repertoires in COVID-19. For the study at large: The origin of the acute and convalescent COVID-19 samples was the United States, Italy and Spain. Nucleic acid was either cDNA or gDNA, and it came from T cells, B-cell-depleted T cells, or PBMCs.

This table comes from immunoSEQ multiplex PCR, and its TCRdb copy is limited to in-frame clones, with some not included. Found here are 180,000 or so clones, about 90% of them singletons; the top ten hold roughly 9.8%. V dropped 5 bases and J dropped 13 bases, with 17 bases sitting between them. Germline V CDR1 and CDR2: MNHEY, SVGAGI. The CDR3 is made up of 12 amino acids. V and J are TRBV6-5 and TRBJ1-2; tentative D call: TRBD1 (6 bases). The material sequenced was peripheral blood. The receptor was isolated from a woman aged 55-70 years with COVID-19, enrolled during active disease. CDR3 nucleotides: TGTGCCAGCAGTAGACCGGGACACGGTGCCACCTTC. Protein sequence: CASSRPGHGATF.